One and the same sample provided the 25 T cell receptor beta chains below, sequenced in a study of immune evolution from preneoplasia to lung adenocarcinoma. Using immunoSEQ multiplex PCR, the repertoire was profiled, and TCRdb retains in-frame clones only, with some absent. The top ten clones hold around 8% of a sample with several thousand clones, about 80% of them seen once. The sample consisted of FFPE minimally invasive lung adenocarcinoma tissue. The receptor set was obtained from an older person with lung adenocarcinoma.

A few counts support this clone. The chain recombines TRBV2 with TRBJ1-2, with 9 bases lining up with TRBD1. The V and J ends lost 8 bases and 8 bases, in that order; junction bases with no gene match: 6. Germline V CDR1 and CDR2: SNHLY, FYNNEI. The CDR3 contains 12 residues. CDR3 protein: CASVRTGEGYTF. In nucleotides, the CDR3 is TGTGCCAGCGTCCGGACAGGGGAAGGCTACACCTTC.

This chain joins TRBV6-1 and TRBJ2-3; TRBD1 agrees at 11 bases. With 2 bases clipped from V and 4 bases from J, the junction kept 5 bases outside the gene matches. The CDR3 length is 16 residues. Looked up from germline, CDR1 is MNHNS and CDR2 is SASEGT. The DNA of the CDR3 is TGTGCCAGCAGTGAATCCCCGGGACAGGGGGCAGATACGCAGTATTTT. Its translation is CASSESPGQGADTQYF.

This clone showed up just once. CDR3: CSVESASGRFLDEQFF. The CDR3 coding sequence is TGCAGCGTTGAATCGGCTAGCGGGAGATTCTTGGATGAGCAGTTCTTC. V is TRBV29-1 and J is TRBJ2-1; 10 bases align to TRBD2. Unmatched junction bases numbered 12, after V lost 2 bases and J lost 8 bases. The germline V gene has CDR1 SQVTM and CDR2 ANQGSEA. The CDR3 extends over 16 amino acids.

This clone has a single count. The V gene is TRBV7-9, the J gene TRBJ2-1; tentatively, D is TRBD2 (6 bases). V was shortened by 5 bases and J by 8 bases, with 19 bases between the two germline ends. The CDR3 is made up of 15 amino acids. Per germline, CDR1 SEHNR and CDR2 FQNEAQ (reference sequence). As DNA, the CDR3 is TGTGCCAGCAGCCGCGTGGGAGGCCTGGGGGATGAGCAGTTCTTC. Protein sequence: CASSRVGGLGDEQFF.

The chain employs TRBV6-5 and TRBJ2-7; D perhaps matches TRBD2 (5 bases). Germline V gene lookup returns CDR1 MNHEY and CDR2 SVGAGI. V shed 0 bases and J shed 11 bases, with 14 bases lying between them. The CDR3 sequence is 13 residues long. The CDR3, as DNA: TGTGCCAGCAGTTACTCGATAGAGAGGGATAAGTACTTC. Translating it yields CASSYSIERDKYF.

This clone has a handful of counts. The chain employs TRBV28 and TRBJ1-5, with 7 bases lining up with TRBD1. The V gene end was trimmed by 3 bases and the J gene end by 2 bases; junction bases not matched to a gene: 13. This CDR3 has 18 residues. Germline lookup yields CDR1 MDHEN and CDR2 SYDVKM. CDR3 region: CASSLPGQIPRGNQPQHF. CDR3 nucleotide sequence: TGTGCCAGCAGTTTGCCGGGACAGATCCCGCGAGGCAATCAGCCCCAGCATTTT.

This chain joins TRBV30 and TRBJ2-7; 9 positions agree with TRBD1. V shed 2 bases, J shed 4 bases, and the junction held 15 bases outside the gene matches. Germline CDR1 is GTSNPN and CDR2 is SVGIG (reference sequence). CDR3 length: 17 residues. CDR3 nucleotide sequence: TGTGCCTGGAGTCTACTACGGCAACAGGGGGCTTTGTACGAGCAGTACTTC. Translation gives CAWSLLRQQGALYEQYF. Full variable domain (remainder filled in from reference TRBV30 and TRBJ2-7): SQTIHQWPATLVQPVGSPLSLECTVEGTSNPNLYWYRQAAGRGLQLLFYSVGIGQISSEVPQNLSASRPQDRQFILSSKKLLLSDSGFYLCAWSLLRQQGALYEQYFGPGTRLTVT.

The chain employs TRBV4-2 and TRBJ2-3; TRBD2 matches 7 bases. Germline loops: CDR1 LGHNA, CDR2 YNFKEQ. The CDR3 spans 14 residues. V was pared by 4 bases and J by 7 bases, with 8 bases of the junction left unmatched. The CDR3 protein is CASSPGLEINTQYF. CDR3 DNA sequence: TGTGCCAGCAGCCCAGGACTAGAAATAAATACGCAGTATTTT.

The chain has TRBV5-1 and TRBJ2-5, with 8 bases aligning to TRBD1. CDR3 size: 13 residues. CDR1 is SGHRS and CDR2 is YFSETQ in the germline V gene. The junction had 0 bases not matched to a gene; V was cut back by 0 bases and J by 5 bases. The CDR3 nucleotides read TGCGCCAGCAGCTTGGACAGGGGGGAGACCCAGTACTTC. Amino acid sequence: CASSLDRGETQYF.

V and J are TRBV18 and TRBJ1-1; 8 bases agree with TRBD1. CDR3 length: 14 amino acids. CDR1 and CDR2 (germline): KGHSH, LQKENI. Trimming at V came to 4 bases and at J to 7 bases, leaving 8 bases not matched to a gene. CDR3 sequence (DNA): TGTGCCAGCTCACGAACGCAGGGGGCGGGTGAAGCTTTCTTT. Translated, it gives CASSRTQGAGEAFF.

The chain joins TRBV5-1 to TRBJ2-5; D may correspond to TRBD1 or TRBD2 (5 bases each). The V and J ends lost 2 bases and 6 bases respectively, with 8 bases between them. Per the germline V gene, CDR1 is SGHRS and CDR2 is YFSETQ. The CDR3 runs to 12 residues. As DNA, the CDR3 is TGCGCCAGCAGCTTTGGGGGTCAGACCCAGTACTTC. It yields the protein CASSFGGQTQYF.

Of note for this clone: The junction departs from the called germline gene at one end, perhaps through a read error. Other DNA sequences in the same sample also yield this CDR3. The chain employs TRBV6-1 and TRBJ2-7, with 8 bases matching TRBD2. The germline gives CDR1 MNHNS, CDR2 SASEGT. CDR3 length: 15 amino acids. The CDR3 coding sequence is TGTGCCAGCAGTGAAGGGCTAGCGGGTAACTACGAGCAATACTTC. Protein sequence: CASSEGLAGNYEQYF.

The chain joins TRBV7-9 to TRBJ1-1; D unresolved. CDR1 is SEHNR and CDR2 is FQNEAQ in the germline V gene (reference sequence). The CDR3 is 15 residues long. V was cut by 5 bases and J by 4 bases, with 17 bases left in between. CDR3 amino acids: CASSLNLAEVTEAFF. The DNA for the CDR3 is TGTGCCAGCAGCCTAAACCTAGCGGAAGTCACTGAAGCTTTCTTT.

J is TRBJ2-1 and V is TRBV4-3, with 11 bases that match TRBD2. CDR1 LGHNA and CDR2 YSLEER come from the germline V gene. V lost 0 bases, J lost 12 bases, and 16 bases stayed unmatched. This CDR3 spans 18 amino acids. Here the CDR3 DNA reads TGCGCCAGCAGCCAAGAGTTGTCCGCGACTAGCGGGGTGGGATGGCAGTTCTTC. Translation gives CASSQELSATSGVGWQFF.

This chain links TRBV19 with TRBJ1-1; the match to TRBD1 covers 11 bases. This CDR3 spans 14 amino acids. Germline-derived CDR1 and CDR2 are LNHDA and SQIVND (reference sequence). The trim removed 7 bases at V and 3 bases at J, leaving 4 bases unmatched. The CDR3 spells CASKDRGRDTEAFF. CDR3 DNA sequence: TGTGCCAGTAAGGACAGGGGGCGCGACACTGAAGCTTTCTTT.

The chain employs TRBV11-1 and TRBJ1-2; TRBD1 agrees at 10 bases. CDR1 and CDR2 from the germline V gene are SGHAT and FQDESV (reference sequence). Unmatched junction bases numbered 15, after V lost 8 bases and J lost 6 bases. CDR3 length equals 16 residues. CDR3 nucleotides: TGTGCCAGCTCCTCAGGGGACAGGGGTCGGTACGATGGCTACACCTTC. It specifies CASSSGDRGRYDGYTF.

The chain combines TRBV29-1 with TRBJ2-1; D is ambiguous. CDR1 is SQVTM and CDR2 is ANQGSEA in the germline V gene. This CDR3 is 13 amino acids long. Trimming took 4 bases from V and 3 from J, leaving 10 bases between them. CDR3 DNA: TGCAGCGTTGTTGTCGAGATCTACAATGAGCAGTTCTTC. It specifies CSVVVEIYNEQFF.

The rearrangement joins TRBV5-4 to TRBJ2-1; TRBD1 matches at 7 bases. CDR1 and CDR2 from the germline V gene are SGHNT and YYREEE (reference sequence). The CDR3 length is 15 residues. V shed 5 bases, J shed 5 bases, and the junction held 10 bases outside the gene matches. The CDR3 region has the DNA TGTGCCAGCAGACTCCGGGACAGAGCAGACAATGAGCAGTTCTTC. This translates into CASRLRDRADNEQFF.

J is TRBJ1-1 and V is TRBV10-3; 8 bases line up with TRBD1. The CDR3 sequence is 17 residues long. V was pared by 6 bases and J by 0 bases, with 12 bases of the junction left unmatched. Germline V gene lookup returns CDR1 ENHRY and CDR2 SYGVKD. The CDR3 loop is CAISPGAGGFMNTEAFF. In nucleotides, the CDR3 is TGTGCCATCAGCCCCGGGGCAGGGGGCTTCATGAACACTGAAGCTTTCTTT.

In this sample, this clone turned up a few times. The V call is TRBV30, the J call TRBJ1-5; 7 bases fit TRBD1. Looked up from germline, CDR1 is GTSNPN and CDR2 is SVGIG (reference sequence). V gave up 1 base and J gave up 3 bases; unmatched junction bases: 3. CDR3 length equals 14 residues. This CDR3 reads CAWSGGQFNQPQHF. The CDR3 DNA reads as TGTGCCTGGAGTGGGGGACAGTTCAATCAGCCCCAGCATTTT. Variable domain in full (rest from reference TRBV30 and TRBJ1-5): SQTIHQWPATLVQPVGSPLSLECTVEGTSNPNLYWYRQAAGRGLQLLFYSVGIGQISSEVPQNLSASRPQDRQFILSSKKLLLSDSGFYLCAWSGGQFNQPQHFGDGTRLSIL.

This chain connects TRBV4-2 to TRBJ2-5, with 12 bases lining up with TRBD2. The germline gives CDR1 LGHNA, CDR2 YNFKEQ. Trimming removed 4 bases from V and 3 bases from J; junction bases left unmatched: 9. The CDR3 has 17 residues. The CDR3 DNA is TGTGCCAGCAGCCTATGGACTAGCGGGGACCGAAAAGAGACCCAGTACTTC. Amino acids: CASSLWTSGDRKETQYF.

V gene TRBV19 combines with J gene TRBJ2-2, with 7 bases that match TRBD1. Trimming at V came to 6 bases and at J to 5 bases, leaving 6 bases not matched to a gene. Germline CDR1 and CDR2: LNHDA and SQIVND (reference sequence). The CDR3 is 14 residues long. CDR3 region: CASRTTGATGELFF. The CDR3 DNA reads as TGTGCCAGTAGAACTACAGGGGCAACCGGGGAGCTGTTTTTT. Drawing the rest from reference TRBV19 and TRBJ2-2, the complete variable domain is DGGITQSPKYLFRKEGQNVTLSCEQNLNHDAMYWYRQDPGQGLRLIYYSQIVNDFQKGDIAEGYSVSREKKESFPLTVTSAQKNPTAFYLCASRTTGATGELFFGEGSRLTVL.

CDR3 sequence reads: CASSQEAQGSGLYNEQFF. The DNA of the CDR3 is TGCGCCAGCAGCCAAGAAGCCCAAGGGAGCGGATTATACAATGAGCAGTTCTTC. The chain has TRBV4-3 and TRBJ2-1, with D perhaps matching TRBD2 (5 bases). V shed 0 bases and J shed 4 bases, with 19 bases lying between them. The CDR3 has 18 residues. Germline loops: CDR1 LGHNA, CDR2 YSLEER.

This chain uses TRBV29-1 with TRBJ2-7; possibly TRBD1 or TRBD2 for D (6 bases each). CDR1 SQVTM and CDR2 ANQGSEA come from the germline V gene. This CDR3 is built from 14 residues. V was cut by 5 bases and J by 7 bases, with 21 bases left in between. The DNA for the CDR3 is TGCAGCGTTCTTGGGGGGCAGGCCGGGCGGGAGCAGTACTTC. Its translation: CSVLGGQAGREQYF.

The J gene is TRBJ1-1, the V gene TRBV28; TRBD1 agrees at 10 bases. This CDR3 is built from 15 residues. V lost 3 bases to trimming and J lost 4 bases; unmatched junction nucleotides: 5. The germline CDR1 and CDR2 sequences are MDHEN and SYDVKM. The chain's CDR3 is CASSFLRTGGTEAFF. CDR3 sequence (DNA): TGTGCCAGCAGTTTCCTTCGGACAGGGGGCACTGAAGCTTTCTTT.